The 26 T cell receptor beta chains listed next were all sequenced from one sample in a study of graft-versus-host responses after intestinal transplantation. Their cognate antigens are unknown. TCRdb keeps only in-frame clones here, not all; method: immunoSEQ multiplex PCR. The table includes approximately 86,000 clones, roughly 89% detected once. The sequencing used unstimulated CD4+ T cells sorted from spleen or lymph node cells, collected before intestinal transplant. The receptors originated from a human donor who received an intestinal transplant.

The genes are TRBV2 and TRBJ2-4, with 9 bases that match TRBD1. Germline lookup yields CDR1 SNHLY and CDR2 FYNNEI. The CDR3 covers 17 residues. Trimming cost V 5 bases and J 1 base; bases outside gene matches: 9. The CDR3, as DNA: TGTGCCAGCAGTCGTCCCGGGACAGGGTTCGCCAAAAACATTCAGTACTTC. Protein: CASSRPGTGFAKNIQYF.

The CDR3 bases are TGCGCCAGCAGCTTCGGGACAGATGCTGAAAAACTGTTTTTT. Translation gives CASSFGTDAEKLFF. The chain joins TRBV5-1 to TRBJ1-4, with 7 bases matching TRBD1. The germline V gene encodes CDR1 SGHRS and CDR2 YFSETQ. This CDR3 region has 14 residues. The J segment lost 7 bases and the V segment lost 2 bases, leaving 5 bases of the junction unmatched.

The rearrangement uses TRBV19 and TRBJ2-3; 7 bases line up with TRBD2. The CDR3 runs to 14 residues. J gave up 7 bases and V 5 bases, and 9 bases lay outside the gene matches. Germline V gene data show CDR1 as LNHDA and CDR2 as SQIVND (reference sequence). In DNA form, the CDR3 reads TGTGCCAGTAGTCCCGGGGGGAACTTTTATACGCAGTATTTT. Translated, it gives CASSPGGNFYTQYF.

This clone was recorded only once. V and J are TRBV19 and TRBJ2-2; tentative D call: TRBD2 (7 bases). The CDR3 contains 15 residues. Between the trimmed V and J ends, which lost 4 bases and 6 bases, there was a span of 15 bases. Germline V lookup: CDR1 LNHDA, CDR2 SQIVND (reference sequence). The CDR3 nucleotides read TGTGCCAGTAGTAGCCGGGGGGCCAAAGCCGGGGAGCTGTTTTTT. Residues: CASSSRGAKAGELFF.

This chain links TRBV7-2 with TRBJ1-5; D is possibly TRBD1 (6 bases). Looked up from germline, CDR1 is SGHTA and CDR2 is FQGNSA. The CDR3 is 17 amino acids. The germline V and J ends were trimmed by 5 bases and 3 bases, with 20 bases remaining between them. The CDR3 reads CASSARSGTSPNQPQHF. The DNA for the CDR3 is TGTGCCAGCAGCGCACGATCCGGGACATCTCCCAATCAGCCCCAGCATTTT.

This chain connects TRBV19 to TRBJ2-3; D unclear. The germline gives CDR1 LNHDA, CDR2 SQIVND (reference sequence). The V and J ends lost 3 bases and 2 bases respectively, with 6 bases between them. The CDR3 length is 13 residues. CDR3 sequence reads: CASSIGFTDTQYF. The CDR3 DNA is TGTGCCAGTAGTATCGGGTTCACAGATACGCAGTATTTT.

This chain connects TRBV7-2 to TRBJ2-2, with D tentatively TRBD1 (5 bases). Trimming stripped 2 bases from V and 0 bases from J, with 10 bases between. Per germline, CDR1 SGHTA and CDR2 FQGNSA. This CDR3 has 16 amino acids. The CDR3 protein is CASSLTGQTNTGELFF. As DNA, the CDR3 is TGTGCCAGCAGCTTAACCGGACAAACGAACACCGGGGAGCTGTTTTTT.

This chain links TRBV5-1 with TRBJ2-5, with TRBD2 identical over 8 bases. The CDR3 loop spans 15 amino acids. Trimming at V came to 2 bases and at J to 1 base, leaving 4 bases not matched to a gene. Germline CDR1 is SGHRS and CDR2 is YFSETQ. The CDR3 DNA is TGCGCCAGCAGCTTCGCCCTAGCGGGCCAAGAGACCCAGTACTTC. It translates to CASSFALAGQETQYF.

The CDR3 loop is CASTPASYRDMNTEAFF. CDR3 coding DNA: TGTGCCAGTACTCCCGCATCATACAGGGATATGAACACTGAAGCTTTCTTT. The rearrangement uses TRBV19 and TRBJ1-1; D possibly corresponds to TRBD1 (6 bases). CDR1 LNHDA and CDR2 SQIVND come from the germline V gene (reference sequence). Trimming removed 7 bases at V and 0 bases at J, with 21 bases between. The CDR3 is 17 residues long. Complete variable domain (other parts from reference TRBV19 and TRBJ1-1): DGGITQSPKYLFRKEGQNVTLSCEQNLNHDAMYWYRQDPGQGLRLIYYSQIVNDFQKGDIAEGYSVSREKKESFPLTVTSAQKNPTAFYLCASTPASYRDMNTEAFFGQGTRLTVV.

The V and J genes are TRBV7-2 and TRBJ2-3, with D tentatively TRBD2 (7 bases). This CDR3 region has 16 residues. From germline, CDR1 is SGHTA and CDR2 FQGNSA. V shed 5 bases and J shed 2 bases, with 17 bases lying between them. CDR3 sequence reads: CASSPSRRGLTDTQYF. The CDR3 coding sequence is TGTGCCAGCAGCCCCTCTCGGCGGGGGCTCACAGATACGCAGTATTTT. Filled out from reference TRBV7-2 and TRBJ2-3, the complete variable domain reads GAGVSQSPSNKVTEKGKDVELRCDPISGHTALYWYRQSLGQGLEFLIYFQGNSAPDKSGLPSDRFSAERTGGSVSTLTIQRTQQEDSAVYLCASSPSRRGLTDTQYFGPGTRLTVL.

The J gene is TRBJ2-3, the V gene TRBV19; D is ambiguous. Germline V gene lookup returns CDR1 LNHDA and CDR2 SQIVND (reference sequence). Trimming took off 3 bases at V and 3 bases at J, with 10 bases between the two ends. CDR3 size: 14 residues. The CDR3 is CASSIGLVTDTQYF. For the CDR3, the DNA is TGTGCCAGTAGTATCGGCCTAGTGACAGATACGCAGTATTTT.

This clone has a single count. The chain recombines TRBV18 with TRBJ1-6, with D maybe TRBD1 (6 bases). The CDR3 extends over 14 amino acids. Per germline, CDR1 KGHSH and CDR2 LQKENI. Trimming removed 2 bases from V and 6 bases from J, with 8 bases in between. CDR3 sequence: CASSPTGFNSPLHF. The DNA of the CDR3 is TGTGCCAGCTCACCAACAGGGTTTAATTCACCCCTCCACTTT.

The chain is built from TRBV30 and TRBJ1-4; 8 bases fit TRBD1. The CDR3 loop spans 14 amino acids. With V trimmed by 2 bases and J by 11 bases, 10 bases remained unmatched. CDR1 is GTSNPN, CDR2 SVGIG, per germline (reference sequence). The DNA for the CDR3 is TGTGCCTGGAGTACAGGACAGGGCCAAGGGAAACTGTTTTTT. As protein: CAWSTGQGQGKLFF.

V and J are TRBV14 and TRBJ1-1; TRBD1 matches at 7 bases. This CDR3 region has 16 residues. Germline CDR1 and CDR2: SGHDN and FVKESK. Trimming took 4 bases from V and 5 from J; bases not matched to a gene: 13. CDR3 protein: CASSRTTGAKATEAFF. Here the CDR3 DNA reads TGTGCCAGCAGCCGAACTACAGGGGCGAAGGCGACTGAAGCTTTCTTT.

The chain joins TRBV5-1 to TRBJ2-7, with 8 bases matching TRBD1. The CDR3 is 15 residues long. Unmatched junction bases numbered 10, after V lost 6 bases and J lost 2 bases. Germline-derived CDR1 and CDR2 are SGHRS and YFSETQ. The DNA of the CDR3 is TGCGCCAGCAATGAGGACAGGGCGAATCCCTACGAGCAGTACTTC. Translating gives CASNEDRANPYEQYF.

The chain employs TRBV5-1 and TRBJ2-5; D remains ambiguous. Germline V gene sequence: CDR1 SGHRS, CDR2 YFSETQ. V lost 3 bases and J 3 bases, leaving 12 bases between the germline ends. The CDR3 covers 14 residues. The CDR3 nucleotides are TGCGCCAGCAGCTCCCATACCCGGGAAGAGACCCAGTACTTC. Encoded protein: CASSSHTREETQYF.

The genes are TRBV7-2 and TRBJ1-1; 9 bases line up with TRBD1. J lost 10 bases, V lost 4 bases, and 13 bases had no gene match. The CDR3 covers 15 residues. Germline-derived CDR1 and CDR2 are SGHTA and FQGNSA. The CDR3 DNA sequence: TGTGCCAGCAGCTCTAAACAGGGGGCGCGTGGTGGAGCTTTCTTT. Translation gives CASSSKQGARGGAFF.

The chain employs TRBV4-3 and TRBJ2-7; 10 bases fit TRBD2. The CDR3 runs to 15 residues. The J segment lost 4 bases and the V segment lost 4 bases, leaving 7 bases of the junction unmatched. Looked up from germline, CDR1 is LGHNA and CDR2 is YSLEER. Here the CDR3 reads CASSLELAGLYEQYF. DNA for the CDR3: TGCGCCAGCAGCCTGGAACTAGCGGGGTTATACGAGCAGTACTTC.

The chain employs TRBV11-3 and TRBJ2-1; D not certain. This CDR3 region has 16 residues. The germline V gene encodes CDR1 SGHNT and CDR2 YENEEA. V was clipped by 5 bases and J by 6 bases, with 20 bases between them. In nucleotides, the CDR3 is TGTGCCAGCAGCATAAAGACAAGGTCCCTGGGCAATGAGCAGTTCTTC. This sequence encodes CASSIKTRSLGNEQFF.

The chain joins TRBV2 to TRBJ1-5, with TRBD1 matching over 7 bases. Germline-derived CDR1 and CDR2 are SNHLY and FYNNEI. Trimming took 4 bases from V and 3 from J; bases not matched to a gene: 3. The CDR3 runs 14 residues. The CDR3 DNA sequence: TGTGCCAGCAGTGTACAGGGGAACAATCAGCCCCAGCATTTT. Translated, it gives CASSVQGNNQPQHF.

The chain is built from TRBV7-2 and TRBJ2-3, with D unresolved. V was pared by 3 bases and J by 2 bases, with 9 bases between. The CDR3 totals 14 residues. Germline V lookup: CDR1 SGHTA, CDR2 FQGNSA. The CDR3 sequence is CASSFRDFTDTQYF. Written as DNA, the CDR3 is TGTGCCAGCAGCTTCCGAGACTTCACAGATACGCAGTATTTT.

This rearrangement joins TRBV5-6 to TRBJ2-1, with a possible D match to TRBD2 (7 bases). V shed 4 bases and J shed 3 bases, with 14 bases lying between them. The CDR3 consists of 15 residues. Germline CDR1 SGHDT, CDR2 YYEEEE. For the CDR3, the DNA is TGTGCCAGCAGCCGACGCGGGGGCTTCTACAATGAGCAGTTCTTC. As protein: CASSRRGGFYNEQFF.

CDR3 residues: CASSEGGGVYNEQFF. The CDR3 DNA is TGCGCCAGCAGTGAAGGCGGGGGGGTGTACAATGAGCAGTTCTTC. The genes are TRBV10-2 and TRBJ2-1, with TRBD2 matching 9 bases. The germline V gene has CDR1 WSHSY and CDR2 SAAADI. Trimming took 3 bases from V and 4 from J; bases not matched to a gene: 4. The CDR3 runs to 15 residues.

The V call is TRBV7-2, the J call TRBJ2-3, with D unresolved. The CDR3 sequence is 15 residues long. V was clipped by 2 bases and J by 1 base, with 10 bases between them. Germline CDR1 is SGHTA and CDR2 is FQGNSA. Here the CDR3 reads CASSLISQGTDTQYF. For the CDR3, the DNA is TGTGCCAGCAGCTTAATCTCTCAGGGCACAGATACGCAGTATTTT.

J is TRBJ1-4 and V is TRBV5-1; D is uncertain. This CDR3 is 16 amino acids long. Per germline, CDR1 SGHRS and CDR2 YFSETQ. V dropped 1 base and J dropped 4 bases, with 14 bases sitting between them. CDR3 protein: CASSLSGNSDNEKLFF. As DNA, the CDR3 is TGCGCCAGCAGCTTGTCGGGAAATTCAGATAATGAAAAACTGTTTTTT. The full variable domain, rest sourced from reference TRBV5-1 and TRBJ1-4, is KAGVTQTPRYLIKTRGQQVTLSCSPISGHRSVSWYQQTPGQGLQFLFEYFSETQRNKGNFPGRFSGRQFSNSRSEMNVSTLELGDSALYLCASSLSGNSDNEKLFFGSGTQLSVL.

The chain combines TRBV7-9 with TRBJ1-1, with 7 bases fitting TRBD1. Germline values: CDR1 SEHNR, CDR2 FQNEAQ (reference sequence). V shed 6 bases and J 6 bases; nucleotides not matched to a gene: 7. The CDR3 extends over 13 amino acids. Here the CDR3 reads CASRGQAESEAFF. In DNA form, the CDR3 reads TGTGCCAGCAGAGGACAGGCAGAGTCTGAAGCTTTCTTT.